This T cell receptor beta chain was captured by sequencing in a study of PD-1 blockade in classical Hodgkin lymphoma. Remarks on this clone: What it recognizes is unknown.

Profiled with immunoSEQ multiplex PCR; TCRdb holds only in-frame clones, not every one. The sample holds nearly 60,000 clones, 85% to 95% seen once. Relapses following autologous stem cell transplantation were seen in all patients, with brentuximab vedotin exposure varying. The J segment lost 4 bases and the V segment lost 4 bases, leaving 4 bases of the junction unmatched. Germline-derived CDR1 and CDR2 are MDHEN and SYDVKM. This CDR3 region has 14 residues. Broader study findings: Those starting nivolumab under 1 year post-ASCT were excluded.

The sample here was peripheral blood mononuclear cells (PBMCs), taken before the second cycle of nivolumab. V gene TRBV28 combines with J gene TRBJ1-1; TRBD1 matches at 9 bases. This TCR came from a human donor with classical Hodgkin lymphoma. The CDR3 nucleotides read TGTGCCAGCAGTTCAGACAGGGGGGGCACTGAAGCTTTCTTT. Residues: CASSSDRGGTEAFF.